These 25 T cell receptor beta chains came from one sample sequenced in a study of T cell responses to AZD1222 COVID-19 vaccine. Assay used: immunoSEQ multiplex PCR; TCRdb lists only in-frame clones, some missing. The sample contains some 150,000 clones, roughly 91% of which appear only once. The sample was peripheral blood, taken on day 0 of AZD1222 vaccination. The receptor set was obtained from an adult in good health.

This sequence joins TRBV27 and TRBJ2-3, with TRBD2 matching over 11 bases. This CDR3 spans 17 amino acids. V lost 2 bases, J lost 1 base, and 5 bases stayed unmatched. The germline CDR1 and CDR2 sequences are MNHEY and SMNVEV (reference sequence). CDR3 residues: CASSLTSGRGGTDTQYF. As DNA, the CDR3 is TGTGCCAGCAGTTTAACTAGCGGGAGAGGTGGCACAGATACGCAGTATTTT.

The chain has TRBV19 and TRBJ2-2; D possibly corresponds to TRBD2 (6 bases). Trimming took off 5 bases at V and 8 bases at J, with 15 bases between the two ends. The CDR3 is 14 residues long. The germline gives CDR1 LNHDA, CDR2 SQIVND (reference sequence). The CDR3, as DNA: TGTGCCAGTAGTGCAAGACCCGGGAGAGGGGAGCTGTTTTTT. Translating it yields CASSARPGRGELFF.

This clone was observed a single time. V and J are TRBV5-5 and TRBJ1-5, with 7 bases fitting TRBD1. This CDR3 region has 15 residues. Germline V gene data show CDR1 as SGHKS and CDR2 as YYEKEE (reference sequence). The V gene end was trimmed by 3 bases and the J gene end by 3 bases; junction bases not matched to a gene: 6. CDR3 sequence (DNA): TGTGCCAGCAGCTCCCGGGACAGCTCCAATCAGCCCCAGCATTTT. It codes for CASSSRDSSNQPQHF.

V is TRBV3-1 (or the pseudogene TRBV3-2) and J is TRBJ2-3; weak D call: TRBD2 (6 bases). V lost 2 bases to trimming and J lost 6 bases, with 6 bases between them. Germline-derived CDR1 and CDR2 are LGHDT and YNNKEL (reference sequence). This CDR3 has 12 residues. CDR3 residues: CASSQRGDTQYF. The CDR3 DNA reads TGTGCCAGCAGCCAACGGGGGGATACGCAGTATTTT.

In regard to this clone: This same CDR3 is encoded by further DNA sequences in the sample. J is TRBJ1-3 and V is TRBV5-5; perhaps TRBD1 as D (5 bases). This CDR3 contains 16 residues. Per germline, CDR1 SGHKS and CDR2 YYEKEE (reference sequence). V dropped 4 bases and J dropped 4 bases, with 18 bases sitting between them. In DNA, the CDR3 is TGTGCCAGCAGCCGGACTCGGGACGACTCCGGAAACACCATATATTTT. This gives the protein CASSRTRDDSGNTIYF.

This chain links TRBV7-2 with TRBJ2-7, with D maybe TRBD2 (5 bases). Trimming left V 1 base short and J 2 bases short, with 18 bases between. Germline CDR1 is SGHTA and CDR2 is FQGNSA. CDR3 length: 17 amino acids. The CDR3: CASSLVPFGERPYEQYF. As DNA, the CDR3 is TGTGCCAGCAGCTTAGTACCGTTTGGAGAGCGGCCCTACGAGCAGTACTTC.

This chain uses TRBV25-1 with TRBJ1-5; D gene unclear. Per the germline V gene, CDR1 is MGHDK and CDR2 is SYGVNS. V was cut by 0 bases and J by 7 bases, with 4 bases left in between. The CDR3 loop spans 12 amino acids. The DNA for the CDR3 is TGTGCCAGCAGTGAATATGACCAGCCCCAGCATTTT. Translated: CASSEYDQPQHF.

The chain has TRBV19 and TRBJ1-2, with no clear D. Looked up from germline, CDR1 is LNHDA and CDR2 is SQIVND (reference sequence). The length of the CDR3 is 13 residues. The V gene lost 5 bases and the J gene lost 4 bases, with 11 bases spanning the gap. The CDR3 is CASSESDSYGYTF. The CDR3 DNA follows: TGTGCCAGTAGTGAGAGCGATTCCTATGGCTACACCTTC.

The rearrangement joins TRBV9 to TRBJ1-1; possibly TRBD1 for D (5 bases). The CDR3 runs to 14 residues. V was shortened by 0 bases and J by 4 bases, with 10 bases between the two germline ends. Looked up from germline, CDR1 is SGDLS and CDR2 is YYNGEE. The DNA for the CDR3 is TGTGCCAGCAGCGTAGGTGGGGGGAGCACTGAAGCTTTCTTT. This gives the protein CASSVGGGSTEAFF.

This clone occurred once. The chain employs TRBV4-2 and TRBJ2-7; the match to TRBD1 covers 9 bases. V dropped 4 bases and J dropped 2; count of bases not matched to a gene: 6. Looked up from germline, CDR1 is LGHNA and CDR2 is YNFKEQ. The CDR3 loop spans 15 amino acids. The CDR3 nucleotides are TGTGCCAGCAGCCCCGGGGGGACAGGGACCTACGAGCAGTACTTC. This encodes CASSPGGTGTYEQYF.

The chain joins TRBV5-1 to TRBJ2-2; TRBD1 or TRBD2 may be the D gene (5 bases each). Germline V lookup: CDR1 SGHRS, CDR2 YFSETQ. The V gene lost 4 bases and the J gene lost 0 bases, with 10 bases spanning the gap. The CDR3 is made up of 15 amino acids. The CDR3 sequence is CASSRDPANTGELFF. The CDR3 bases are TGCGCCAGCAGCCGGGACCCCGCGAACACCGGGGAGCTGTTTTTT.

The gene calls are TRBV5-1 and TRBJ2-3; D gene ambiguous. In germline, CDR1 is SGHRS, CDR2 YFSETQ. CDR3 length equals 14 residues. V was trimmed by 0 bases and J by 4 bases, leaving 9 bases between them. In DNA form, the CDR3 reads TGCGCCAGCAGCTTGGCACAGAACCCAGATACGCAGTATTTT. This sequence encodes CASSLAQNPDTQYF.

V and J are TRBV14 and TRBJ1-1; no clear D gene. The V gene's germline CDR1 is SGHDN and CDR2 FVKESK. V lost 2 bases to trimming and J lost 5 bases, with 9 bases between them. The CDR3 loop spans 13 amino acids. The CDR3 region has the DNA TGTGCCAGCAGCCAACAGTTGGGAACTGAAGCTTTCTTT. Translation: CASSQQLGTEAFF.

The chain is built from TRBV5-4 and TRBJ1-3; D call uncertain. In germline, CDR1 is SGHNT, CDR2 YYREEE (reference sequence). V lost 4 bases to trimming and J lost 3 bases, with 17 bases between them. This CDR3 region has 16 residues. In DNA form, the CDR3 reads TGTGCCAGCAGCCAACAAGGAAAAAGGCTTGGAAACACCATATATTTT. It codes for CASSQQGKRLGNTIYF.

In its sample, this clone was seen once. The J gene is TRBJ2-2, the V gene TRBV15; 8 bases are a match to TRBD1. The germline V gene has CDR1 LNHNV and CDR2 YYDKDF (reference sequence). The CDR3 contains 15 residues. Trimming cost V 5 bases and J 4 bases; bases outside gene matches: 6. The CDR3: CATSPGTGGTGELFF. The CDR3 nucleotides are TGTGCCACCAGCCCCGGGACAGGCGGCACCGGGGAGCTGTTTTTT.

The chain combines TRBV6-6 with TRBJ2-1; possibly TRBD1 for D (5 bases). The CDR3 runs 15 residues. Germline V gives CDR1 MNHNY, CDR2 SVGAGI (reference sequence). The V gene lost 0 bases and the J gene lost 2 bases, with 8 bases spanning the gap. The CDR3 spells CASSYSQGTYNEQFF. The CDR3 region has the DNA TGTGCCAGCAGTTACTCGCAGGGTACCTACAATGAGCAGTTCTTC.

The genes are TRBV19 and TRBJ1-3, with 7 bases lining up with TRBD1. The V gene's germline CDR1 is LNHDA and CDR2 SQIVND (reference sequence). The J segment lost 8 bases and the V segment lost 6 bases, leaving 7 bases of the junction unmatched. The CDR3 is 13 amino acids. CDR3 sequence: CASRLYRGDTIYF. The CDR3 region has the DNA TGTGCCAGTAGGCTCTACAGGGGAGACACCATATATTTT.

The chain carries TRBV18 and TRBJ1-4, with D tentatively TRBD1 (5 bases). The CDR3 consists of 15 residues. V was trimmed by 3 bases and J by 8 bases, leaving 16 bases between them. CDR1 is KGHSH and CDR2 is LQKENI in the germline V gene. The CDR3 spells CASSPVTSQGEKLFF. The DNA of the CDR3 is TGTGCCAGCTCACCTGTGACAAGCCAGGGCGAAAAACTGTTTTTT.

This clone appeared once. The rearrangement joins TRBV5-5 to TRBJ1-3, with 7 bases aligning to TRBD1. V trimming: 4 bases; J trimming: 13 bases; junction bases outside the gene matches: 8. The germline V gene has CDR1 SGHKS and CDR2 YYEKEE (reference sequence). CDR3 length: 12 amino acids. The DNA of the CDR3 is TGTGCCAGCAGCCTCTATCCGGGACAGATATATTTT. It is translated as CASSLYPGQIYF.

The V gene is TRBV20-1, the J gene TRBJ1-1, with D perhaps TRBD1 (6 bases). Germline lookup yields CDR1 DFQATT and CDR2 SNEGSKA (reference sequence). V lost 7 bases and J 11 bases, leaving 17 bases between the germline ends. This CDR3 region has 11 residues. In nucleotides, the CDR3 is TGCAGTGTAACCGCGCAGGGGTTGGCTTTCTTT. It is translated as CSVTAQGLAFF.

The chain is built from TRBV5-1 and TRBJ1-1; D is unresolved. V lost 3 bases and J 1 base, leaving 10 bases between the germline ends. Germline-derived CDR1 and CDR2 are SGHRS and YFSETQ. The CDR3 is 14 residues long. The chain's CDR3 is CASSSMTTNTEAFF. The CDR3 nucleotides read TGCGCCAGCAGCTCAATGACAACGAACACTGAAGCTTTCTTT.

The chain links TRBV15 to TRBJ1-2; unclear D gene. Germline V gene data show CDR1 as LNHNV and CDR2 as YYDKDF (reference sequence). Trimming removed 3 bases from V and 0 bases from J, with 17 bases in between. This CDR3 spans 17 amino acids. The CDR3 nucleotides read TGTGCCACCAGCAGTCAGCCCTCAAAGGGCTCTAACTATGGCTACACCTTC. This translates into CATSSQPSKGSNYGYTF.

V usage is TRBV4-1 and J usage is TRBJ2-1; D may be TRBD1 (5 bases). The CDR3 spans 17 residues. Per germline, CDR1 MGHRA and CDR2 YSYEKL. V lost 5 bases, J lost 0 bases, and 17 bases lay in between. This CDR3 is CASSNEDTQSSYNEQFF. The CDR3 nucleotides are TGCGCCAGCAGCAACGAGGACACCCAGAGCTCCTACAATGAGCAGTTCTTC.

V is TRBV20-1 and J is TRBJ2-5; D perhaps matches TRBD2 (5 bases). The ends were cut back, 3 bases at V and 1 base at J, with 21 bases in the middle. Per germline, CDR1 DFQATT and CDR2 SNEGSKA (reference sequence). This CDR3 has 17 residues. CDR3 protein: CSASRVLLVALQETQYF. CDR3 nucleotides: TGCAGTGCTAGTCGGGTCCTACTGGTAGCGCTCCAAGAGACCCAGTACTTC.

This chain uses TRBV29-1 with TRBJ2-7; tentatively, D is TRBD2 (5 bases). The germline V gene has CDR1 SQVTM and CDR2 ANQGSEA. Trimming cost V 6 bases and J 1 base, with 10 bases left between them. This CDR3 comprises 12 residues. The CDR3 sequence is CSVSEVSYEQYF. In nucleotides, the CDR3 is TGCAGCGTCTCGGAGGTGTCCTACGAGCAGTACTTC.